These 22 T cell receptor beta chains share one sample of origin, sequenced in a study of glioma-infiltrating T cells after dendritic cell vaccination. Generated by immunoSEQ multiplex PCR, the TCRdb table keeps only in-frame clones and is missing some. Of more than 95,000 clones listed, about four fifths are singletons. The material was blood, obtained before dendritic cell vaccination. Receptors originate from a human donor with glioblastoma.

V gene TRBV6-4 combines with J gene TRBJ1-5; D ambiguous. Trimming pared 2 bases from V and 1 base from J, leaving 12 bases between. There are 16 residues in the CDR3. Germline V lookup: CDR1 MRHNA, CDR2 SNTAGT. CDR3 amino acids: CASSDPRRFSNQPQHF. As DNA, the CDR3 is TGTGCCAGCAGTGACCCGCGCCGATTCAGCAATCAGCCCCAGCATTTT.

J is TRBJ1-2 and V is TRBV6-1; the D gene is possibly TRBD1 (6 bases). V dropped 2 bases and J dropped 8 bases, with 12 bases sitting between them. Germline CDR1 reads MNHNS; CDR2 reads SASEGT. CDR3 length: 13 amino acids. As DNA, the CDR3 is TGTGCCAGCAGTGAATCCCAGGGGTTCGGCTACACCTTC. Translating it yields CASSESQGFGYTF.

The gene calls are TRBV11-2 and TRBJ1-6; D is unclear. Germline assignment: CDR1 SGHAT and CDR2 FQNNGV. V lost 1 base, J lost 5 bases, and 9 bases lay in between. The CDR3 runs to 15 residues. In DNA, the CDR3 is TGTGCCAGCAGCTTAGGGGGAGCGGATAATTCACCCCTCCACTTT. Translated, it gives CASSLGGADNSPLHF.

The rearrangement links TRBV10-1 to TRBJ1-1; TRBD1 aligns across 9 bases. Germline V gives CDR1 WNHNN, CDR2 SYGVQD (reference sequence). The CDR3 is 14 amino acids. Trimming removed 8 bases from V and 4 bases from J; junction bases left unmatched: 8. Written as DNA, the CDR3 is TGCGCCAGCCGCCCCTCGGGACAGGGCACTGAAGCTTTCTTT. Residues: CASRPSGQGTEAFF.

In this sample, this clone turned up a few times. The chain is built from TRBV19 and TRBJ1-3; D not certain. This CDR3 contains 14 residues. Germline CDR1 is LNHDA and CDR2 is SQIVND (reference sequence). Between the trimmed V and J ends, which lost 3 bases and 3 bases, there was a span of 9 bases. The CDR3 DNA reads as TGTGCCAGTAGTATTCGGTTAAGTGGAAACACCATATATTTT. As protein: CASSIRLSGNTIYF. Complete variable domain (other parts from reference TRBV19 and TRBJ1-3): DGGITQSPKYLFRKEGQNVTLSCEQNLNHDAMYWYRQDPGQGLRLIYYSQIVNDFQKGDIAEGYSVSREKKESFPLTVTSAQKNPTAFYLCASSIRLSGNTIYFGEGSWLTVV.

Worth noting for this clone: Other DNA sequences in this specimen translate into the identical CDR3. This sequence joins TRBV4-1 and TRBJ1-1, with D perhaps matching TRBD1 (6 bases). Trimming took off 0 bases at V and 2 bases at J, with 10 bases between the two ends. Germline V gene sequence: CDR1 MGHRA, CDR2 YSYEKL. The CDR3 spans 15 residues. CDR3 sequence: CASSQEGGQNTEAFF. Written as DNA, the CDR3 is TGCGCCAGCAGCCAAGAAGGGGGACAAAACACTGAAGCTTTCTTT.

The gene calls are TRBV5-1 and TRBJ2-4, with a tentative D call TRBD1 (6 bases). Per germline, CDR1 SGHRS and CDR2 YFSETQ. CDR3 length equals 13 residues. V lost 0 bases and J 9 bases, leaving 10 bases between the germline ends. CDR3 residues: CASSLEVGAIQYF. The CDR3 DNA is TGCGCCAGCAGCTTGGAGGTGGGGGCCATTCAGTACTTC. The full variable domain, rest sourced from reference TRBV5-1 and TRBJ2-4, is KAGVTQTPRYLIKTRGQQVTLSCSPISGHRSVSWYQQTPGQGLQFLFEYFSETQRNKGNFPGRFSGRQFSNSRSEMNVSTLELGDSALYLCASSLEVGAIQYFGAGTRLSVL.

V usage is TRBV6-5 and J usage is TRBJ1-1, with TRBD1 as a possible D gene (5 bases). Germline V lookup: CDR1 MNHEY, CDR2 SVGAGI. This CDR3 region has 12 residues. Trimming pared 8 bases from V and 10 bases from J, leaving 17 bases between. This CDR3 reads CASQDTLAGAFF. The CDR3 nucleotides are TGTGCCAGCCAGGACACCCTCGCAGGAGCTTTCTTT.

The chain couples TRBV6-5 to TRBJ2-5; 9 bases match TRBD1. Trimming cost V 0 bases and J 3 bases; bases outside gene matches: 2. Germline-derived CDR1 and CDR2 are MNHEY and SVGAGI. The CDR3 consists of 15 residues. The CDR3 reads CASSYSGDREETQYF. CDR3 nucleotides: TGTGCCAGCAGTTACTCAGGGGACAGGGAAGAGACCCAGTACTTC.

This clone was seen at least ten times. The rearrangement links TRBV18 to TRBJ1-6; TRBD1 agrees at 8 bases. J was trimmed by 5 bases and V by 3 bases; bases with no gene match: 6. This CDR3 is 16 amino acids long. CDR1 is KGHSH and CDR2 is LQKENI in the germline V gene. The chain's CDR3 is CASSPSQGVNNSPLHF. Here the CDR3 DNA reads TGTGCCAGCTCACCGTCACAGGGGGTCAATAATTCACCCCTCCACTTT.

The chain couples TRBV19 to TRBJ2-2; 9 bases map to TRBD1. The germline V gene encodes CDR1 LNHDA and CDR2 SQIVND (reference sequence). The ends lost 5 bases at V and 10 bases at J; junction bases unmatched: 5. The CDR3 runs 13 residues. This CDR3 reads CASSSGQGKELFF. In nucleotides, the CDR3 is TGTGCCAGTAGTTCGGGACAGGGTAAGGAGCTGTTTTTT.

V and J are TRBV11-3 and TRBJ2-7; TRBD1 agrees at 10 bases. The CDR3 sequence is 15 residues long. Trimming at V came to 3 bases and at J to 3 bases, leaving 5 bases not matched to a gene. CDR1 is SGHNT, CDR2 YENEEA, per germline. The CDR3 DNA reads as TGTGCCAGCAGCTTGTACGGGACAGGGGTCTACGAGCAGTACTTC. This translates into CASSLYGTGVYEQYF.

This clone was observed a few times. The chain carries TRBV7-9 and TRBJ1-6; 9 bases match TRBD1. The CDR3 consists of 14 residues. Trimming cost V 5 bases and J 6 bases; bases outside gene matches: 2. Germline lookup yields CDR1 SEHNR and CDR2 FQNEAQ (reference sequence). For the CDR3, the DNA is TGTGCCAGCAGCCGGACAGGGGCTAATTCACCCCTCCACTTT. The encoded protein is CASSRTGANSPLHF. The variable domain in full, completed from reference TRBV7-9 and TRBJ1-6, reads DTGVSQNPRHKITKRGQNVTFRCDPISEHNRLYWYRQTLGQGPEFLTYFQNEAQLEKSRLLSDRFSAERPKGSFSTLEIQRTEQGDSAMYLCASSRTGANSPLHFGNGTRLTVT.

V gene TRBV27 combines with J gene TRBJ2-4; 7 nucleotides line up with TRBD2. CDR3 length: 19 amino acids. With 6 bases clipped from V and 0 bases from J, the junction kept 17 bases outside the gene matches. CDR1 MNHEY and CDR2 SMNVEV come from the germline V gene (reference sequence). CDR3 in DNA: TGTGCCAGCAGCCTTTGGGGGACCACGGGGGGTGTAGCCAAAAACATTCAGTACTTC. Translation: CASSLWGTTGGVAKNIQYF.

The gene calls are TRBV6-6 and TRBJ2-7; D may be TRBD1 (6 bases). Deletions cut 4 bases from V and 0 bases from J, with 10 bases between. The V gene's germline CDR1 is MNHNY and CDR2 SVGAGI (reference sequence). The CDR3 spans 14 residues. The CDR3 sequence: CASSLDSLSYEQYF. The CDR3 DNA reads as TGTGCCAGCAGTTTGGACAGCCTCTCCTACGAGCAGTACTTC.

The chain links TRBV4-1 to TRBJ2-7; D is possibly TRBD1 (6 bases). The germline V gene has CDR1 MGHRA and CDR2 YSYEKL. This CDR3 has 14 amino acids. V lost 5 bases, J lost 4 bases, and 15 bases lay in between. This CDR3 reads CASSSDRGLYEQYF. The DNA of the CDR3 is TGCGCCAGCAGCTCGGACAGAGGTTTGTACGAGCAGTACTTC.

This chain links TRBV18 with TRBJ2-7; D possibly corresponds to TRBD1 (6 bases). In germline, CDR1 is KGHSH, CDR2 LQKENI. The CDR3 contains 13 residues. The V end lost 8 bases, the J end lost 1 base, and 12 bases lay between the germline ends. This CDR3 reads CASRPTGSYEQYF. In nucleotides, the CDR3 is TGTGCCAGCCGACCTACAGGGTCCTACGAGCAGTACTTC. Full variable domain (missing parts from reference TRBV18 and TRBJ2-7): NAGVMQNPRHLVRRRGQEARLRCSPMKGHSHVYWYRQLPEEGLKFMVYLQKENIIDESGMPKERFSAEFPKEGPSILRIQQVVRGDSAAYFCASRPTGSYEQYFGPGTRLTVT.

The rearrangement links TRBV18 to TRBJ2-1; TRBD1 matches at 7 bases. V shed 3 bases, J shed 6 bases, and the junction held 8 bases outside the gene matches. CDR1 and CDR2 from the germline V gene are KGHSH and LQKENI. This CDR3 is built from 15 residues. CDR3 nucleotide sequence: TGTGCCAGCTCACCCTCCCCGGACAGGTCCAATGAGCAGTTCTTC. It specifies CASSPSPDRSNEQFF.

The V gene is TRBV30, the J gene TRBJ2-2; perhaps TRBD2 as D (6 bases). Germline V lookup: CDR1 GTSNPN, CDR2 SVGIG (reference sequence). V shed 4 bases and J shed 2 bases, with 11 bases lying between them. The CDR3 is made up of 14 amino acids. The CDR3 region has the DNA TGTGCCTGGACCCCCGGGACTAACACCGGGGAGCTGTTTTTT. This encodes CAWTPGTNTGELFF. Filled out from reference TRBV30 and TRBJ2-2, the complete variable domain reads SQTIHQWPATLVQPVGSPLSLECTVEGTSNPNLYWYRQAAGRGLQLLFYSVGIGQISSEVPQNLSASRPQDRQFILSSKKLLLSDSGFYLCAWTPGTNTGELFFGEGSRLTVL.

This chain connects TRBV6-1 to TRBJ1-1; 7 bases agree with TRBD1. Trimming cost V 8 bases and J 5 bases; bases outside gene matches: 11. The CDR3 runs to 14 residues. The germline CDR1 and CDR2 sequences are MNHNS and SASEGT. CDR3 amino acids: CASAVETGKTEAFF. The CDR3 coding sequence is TGTGCCAGCGCAGTAGAGACAGGGAAGACTGAAGCTTTCTTT.

The chain recombines TRBV30 with TRBJ2-1; D unclear. Germline V gives CDR1 GTSNPN, CDR2 SVGIG (reference sequence). The CDR3 has 12 amino acids. The V end lost 0 bases, the J end lost 3 bases, and 3 bases lay between the germline ends. The CDR3 is CAWSVSYNEQFF. The DNA of the CDR3 is TGTGCCTGGAGTGTTAGCTACAATGAGCAGTTCTTC.

This chain uses TRBV30 with TRBJ1-2, with D tentatively TRBD1 (5 bases). V lost 1 base and J lost 0, with 12 bases in between. There are 15 residues in the CDR3. Germline CDR1 reads GTSNPN; CDR2 reads SVGIG (reference sequence). The CDR3 DNA reads as TGTGCCTGGAGTGGGGGCAGTCTGTCTAACTATGGCTACACCTTC. Translating gives CAWSGGSLSNYGYTF.